This passage covers 18 T cell receptor beta chains from one sample sequenced in a study of immune cell composition in non-small cell lung cancer. The normal lung sample lay at least 3 cm, and maximally far, from the tumour. Produced via immunoSEQ multiplex PCR; TCRdb's table is partial and in-frame only. The table includes about 5,900 clones, about 85% detected once. Sequences were obtained from non-adjacent lung tissue. These receptors were collected from a human donor with non-small cell lung cancer.

The chain is built from TRBV10-2 and TRBJ2-7, with TRBD2 matching over 11 bases. In germline, CDR1 is WSHSY, CDR2 SAAADI. This CDR3 has 14 amino acids. Losses at the gene ends were 5 bases for V and 4 bases for J; bases not matched to a gene: 4. The CDR3 sequence is CASSPGTSGYEQYF. CDR3 in DNA: TGCGCCAGCAGTCCCGGGACTAGCGGATACGAGCAGTACTTC.

The chain employs TRBV6-5 and TRBJ1-1; 7 bases align to TRBD1. The ends lost 0 bases at V and 4 bases at J; junction bases unmatched: 2. The CDR3 covers 14 residues. CDR1 and CDR2 (germline): MNHEY, SVGAGI. CDR3 protein: CASSYSTGSTEAFF. CDR3 DNA: TGTGCCAGCAGTTACTCGACAGGGAGCACTGAAGCTTTCTTT.

The CDR3 DNA follows: TGTGCCAGCAGCTTAGCGCCGGCGGGAGGAGGTACCGAGCAGTACTTC. This gives the protein CASSLAPAGGGTEQYF. The rearrangement joins TRBV7-2 to TRBJ2-7, with 8 positions matching TRBD2. Per germline, CDR1 SGHTA and CDR2 FQGNSA. V shed 0 bases, J shed 6 bases, and the junction held 10 bases outside the gene matches. This CDR3 comprises 16 residues.

The chain combines TRBV29-1 with TRBJ2-1; TRBD1 matches 9 bases. V lost 4 bases to trimming and J lost 5 bases; unmatched junction nucleotides: 6. This CDR3 contains 14 residues. CDR1 SQVTM and CDR2 ANQGSEA come from the germline V gene. This CDR3 is CSVGMGQGHNEQFF. CDR3 coding DNA: TGCAGCGTTGGAATGGGACAGGGACACAATGAGCAGTTCTTC.

The rearrangement uses TRBV28 and TRBJ2-7; D remains ambiguous. The V gene's germline CDR1 is MDHEN and CDR2 SYDVKM. The CDR3 extends over 17 amino acids. Between the trimmed V and J ends, which lost 1 base and 0 bases, there was a span of 16 bases. This CDR3 reads CASSLSFLVPYSYEQYF. In nucleotides, the CDR3 is TGTGCCAGCAGTTTATCCTTTCTGGTCCCCTACTCCTACGAGCAGTACTTC.

This chain connects TRBV5-8 to TRBJ1-3; TRBD1 aligns across 7 bases. With 2 bases clipped from V and 1 base from J, the junction kept 6 bases outside the gene matches. The CDR3 is 16 residues long. Germline loops: CDR1 SGHTS, CDR2 YDEGEE. This chain's CDR3 is CASSFTGVSSGNTIYF. The CDR3 region has the DNA TGTGCCAGCAGCTTTACAGGGGTGTCGTCTGGAAACACCATATATTTT.

This clone was seen once. The CDR3 nucleotides read TGTGCCAGCAGTAAAGCAACAGATACGCAGTATTTT. Amino acid sequence: CASSKATDTQYF. This chain joins TRBV5-4 and TRBJ2-3; no clear D. The length of the CDR3 is 12 residues. From germline, CDR1 is SGHNT and CDR2 YYREEE (reference sequence). V lost 5 bases and J lost 3, with 7 bases in between. The full variable domain, in which reference TRBV5-4 and TRBJ2-3 provide the parts outside the CDR3, is ETGVTQSPTHLIKTRGQQVTLRCSSQSGHNTVSWYQQALGQGPQFIFQYYREEENGRGNFPPRFSGLQFPNYSSELNVNALELDDSALYLCASSKATDTQYFGPGTRLTVL.

The rearrangement joins TRBV6-6 to TRBJ2-7, with D perhaps matching TRBD1 (6 bases). Germline V lookup: CDR1 MNHNY, CDR2 SVGAGI (reference sequence). Trimming took 4 bases from V and 5 from J, leaving 15 bases between them. This CDR3 spans 14 amino acids. The CDR3 protein is CASSSGAGRNEQYF. For the CDR3, the DNA is TGTGCCAGCAGTTCAGGGGCAGGGCGGAACGAGCAGTACTTC.

The rearrangement joins TRBV18 to TRBJ2-7; 11 nucleotides match TRBD2. Germline CDR1 reads KGHSH; CDR2 reads LQKENI. This CDR3 has 16 residues. J was trimmed by 0 bases and V by 6 bases; bases with no gene match: 7. CDR3 protein: CASSQDGTSGSYEQYF. The CDR3 DNA reads TGTGCCAGCTCCCAGGACGGGACTAGCGGCTCCTACGAGCAGTACTTC.

The chain has TRBV9 and TRBJ1-2; possible D gene TRBD1, 5 bases. This CDR3 has 15 amino acids. Germline V gives CDR1 SGDLS, CDR2 YYNGEE. Trimming removed 2 bases from V and 4 bases from J, with 15 bases in between. The CDR3 here is CASSVLDSNPYGYTF. CDR3 sequence (DNA): TGTGCCAGCAGCGTCCTCGACAGCAACCCCTATGGCTACACCTTC.

V is TRBV7-2 and J is TRBJ1-1, with D possibly being TRBD1 (6 bases). Germline CDR1 is SGHTA and CDR2 is FQGNSA. Trimming left V 3 bases short and J 11 bases short, with 10 bases between. This CDR3 comprises 11 residues. The CDR3: CASSFRQVAFF. Written as DNA, the CDR3 is TGTGCCAGCAGCTTCCGACAGGTGGCTTTCTTT.

J is TRBJ1-1 and V is TRBV5-3, with 8 nucleotides matching TRBD1. TRBV5-3 is classed as an ORF, of uncertain function. V dropped 4 bases and J dropped 4; count of bases not matched to a gene: 6. The CDR3 totals 14 residues. The CDR3 region is CARSKPTGGTEAFF. The CDR3 DNA sequence: TGTGCCAGAAGCAAACCTACAGGGGGCACTGAAGCTTTCTTT.

This clone was detected only once. The chain uses TRBV28 and TRBJ1-1, with TRBD1 identical over 9 bases. Germline V gene sequence: CDR1 MDHEN, CDR2 SYDVKM. V lost 4 bases, J lost 11 bases, and 14 bases stayed unmatched. The CDR3 sequence is 15 residues long. CDR3 bases: TGTGCCAGCAGTTCGGCCGGGACAGGGAGGCATGGGGCTTTCTTT. It specifies CASSSAGTGRHGAFF.

This chain connects TRBV19 to TRBJ2-7; weak D call: TRBD1 (5 bases). CDR1 is LNHDA, CDR2 SQIVND, per germline (reference sequence). The V end was cut by 0 bases, the J end by 2 bases, with 8 bases between. The CDR3 contains 14 residues. The DNA of the CDR3 is TGTGCCAGTAGTATAGATGGCAGGGCCTACGAGCAGTACTTC. Translation: CASSIDGRAYEQYF. Variable domain in full (rest from reference TRBV19 and TRBJ2-7): DGGITQSPKYLFRKEGQNVTLSCEQNLNHDAMYWYRQDPGQGLRLIYYSQIVNDFQKGDIAEGYSVSREKKESFPLTVTSAQKNPTAFYLCASSIDGRAYEQYFGPGTRLTVT.

This chain links TRBV27 with TRBJ1-4, with 9 bases lining up with TRBD1. Trimming cost V 6 bases and J 7 bases; bases outside gene matches: 9. CDR1 is MNHEY and CDR2 is SMNVEV in the germline V gene (reference sequence). CDR3 length equals 15 residues. The CDR3 reads CASRSTGTGREKLFF. CDR3 DNA sequence: TGTGCCAGCAGGAGTACCGGGACAGGGCGTGAAAAACTGTTTTTT.

CDR3 region: CASSPSSEGAYGYTF. CDR3 coding DNA: TGTGCCAGCTCACCATCCAGTGAAGGGGCCTATGGCTACACCTTC. The chain is built from TRBV18 and TRBJ1-2; the D gene is possibly TRBD1 (5 bases). Germline lookup yields CDR1 KGHSH and CDR2 LQKENI. The CDR3 is 15 amino acids. Trimming removed 2 bases from V and 4 bases from J, with 14 bases in between.

The rearrangement uses TRBV6-1 and TRBJ1-2, with 7 bases matching TRBD1. Germline V lookup: CDR1 MNHNS, CDR2 SASEGT. The CDR3 spans 14 residues. V lost 5 bases and J lost 5; bases outside the gene matches: 8. This CDR3 reads CASSRWDSEYGYTF. The CDR3 DNA sequence: TGTGCCAGCAGTAGGTGGGACAGTGAATATGGCTACACCTTC.

V usage is TRBV7-8 and J usage is TRBJ1-1, with a tentative D call TRBD1 (6 bases). CDR1 is SGHVS, CDR2 FQNEAQ, per germline. The CDR3 sequence is 14 residues long. V lost 8 bases, J lost 0 bases, and 13 bases lay in between. The CDR3 region is CASSTGQLNTEAFF. As DNA, the CDR3 is TGTGCCAGCTCCACCGGACAGCTGAACACTGAAGCTTTCTTT.